Below, one TCR beta chain is given with its context. This record comes from a study of blood T cell repertoires in COVID-19. The wider study: Sources were T cells, B-cell-depleted T cells, or PBMCs; the material itself was cDNA or gDNA.

With V trimmed by 3 bases and J by 4 bases, 5 bases remained unmatched. This CDR3 region has 16 residues. Germline assignment: CDR1 MNHEY and CDR2 SMNVEV (reference sequence). In the original processing: Counts of nucleated cells, estimated from reference gene primer amplification, were obtained. Assay: immunoSEQ multiplex PCR; the TCRdb copy retains only in-frame clones and omits some. V, J and clone size derive from that table, while D and trimming were established from the DNA sequence. The sample shows around 65,000 clones, 86% of them seen only once. What was sequenced was peripheral blood. The chain couples TRBV27 to TRBJ2-1, with 11 bases matching TRBD2. The clonotype originates from a human donor in a cohort sampled during active COVID-19. CDR3 nucleotide sequence: TGTGCCAGCAGTTTGGCGGGACTAGCGGAATACAATGAGCAGTTCTTC. Translated: CASSLAGLAEYNEQFF.